The source of this T cell receptor (beta chain) is a study of PD-1 blockade in mismatch repair-deficient tumors. The CDR3 has 14 amino acids. The germline gives CDR1 ENHRY, CDR2 SYGVKD. Trimming shortened V by 0 bases and J by 5 bases, and 8 bases separated the two germline ends. Study-wide results and caveats: Tumor-resident clones, often absent from pretreatment blood, expanded after pembrolizumab and then contracted.

All patients were mismatch repair deficient, assessed by either PCR or immunohistochemistry. TCR sequencing covered three patients who responded to pembrolizumab. With regard to this clone: No antigen is known for it.

TCRdb keeps only in-frame clones here, not all; method: immunoSEQ multiplex PCR. The repertoire includes 15,000 to 25,000 clones, around 80% of them detected once, and approximately 1.5% sits in the top ten. V usage is TRBV10-3 and J usage is TRBJ2-4, with no clear D. This sample comprised PBMCs, obtained 52 weeks after starting pembrolizumab. The receptor was isolated from an adult with mismatch repair-deficient cancer. In DNA, the CDR3 is TGTGCCATCAGTGAGTCGACTCCTGAAAACATTCAGTACTTC. Translating it yields CAISESTPENIQYF.